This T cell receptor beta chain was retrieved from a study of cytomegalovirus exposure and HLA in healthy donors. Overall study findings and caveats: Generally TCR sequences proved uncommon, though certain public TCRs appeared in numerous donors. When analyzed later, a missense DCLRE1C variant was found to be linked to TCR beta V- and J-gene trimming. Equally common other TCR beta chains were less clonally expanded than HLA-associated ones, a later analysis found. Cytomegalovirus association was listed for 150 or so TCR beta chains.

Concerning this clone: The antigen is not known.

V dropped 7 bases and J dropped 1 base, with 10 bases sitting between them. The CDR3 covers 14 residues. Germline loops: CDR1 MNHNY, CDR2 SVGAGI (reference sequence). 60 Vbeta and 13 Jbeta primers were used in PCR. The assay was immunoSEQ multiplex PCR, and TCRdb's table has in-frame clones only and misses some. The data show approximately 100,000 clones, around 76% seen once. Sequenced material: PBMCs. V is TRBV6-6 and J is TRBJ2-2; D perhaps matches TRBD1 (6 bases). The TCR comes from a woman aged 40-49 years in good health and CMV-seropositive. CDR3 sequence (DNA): TGTGCCAGCAACTTACAGGGGAACACCGGGGAGCTGTTTTTT. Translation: CASNLQGNTGELFF.